This T cell receptor beta chain was observed in a study of cytomegalovirus exposure and HLA in healthy donors. J gave up 2 bases and V 0 bases, and 3 bases lay outside the gene matches. This CDR3 has 15 residues. Germline lookup yields CDR1 MGHRA and CDR2 YSYEKL. The primer mix had 60 Vbeta and 13 Jbeta primers. Clones were sequenced by immunoSEQ multiplex PCR, and TCRdb holds only the in-frame ones, with some missing. The table shows under 200,000 clones, with 79% occurring only once. This receptor was obtained from a man in his forties in good health and CMV-seronegative. Sequenced: PBMCs. The rearrangement joins TRBV4-1 to TRBJ2-7, with 8 bases aligning to TRBD1. In DNA, the CDR3 is TGCGCCAGCAGCCAAGAAACAGGGGGTACCTACGAGCAGTACTTC. This translates into CASSQETGGTYEQYF.